Sequencing of this TCR beta chain was carried out in a study of shared clonotypes between healthy human individuals. About the study: Donors had three CD4 naive, three CD4 memory, two CD8 naive and one CD8 memory plate apiece. Overall study findings and caveats: About 5% of naive CD4 clonotypes were shared across several donors. Rarefaction gave evidence that sorted-subset sequencing remained incomplete despite large depth.

The naive CD8 population came from CD45RO-negative cells selected for CCR7, without terminally differentiated effector memory CD45RA+ cells. The study drew all its donors from Caucasian adults living in Nashville, Tennessee. Trimming removed 4 bases from V and 7 bases from J; junction bases left unmatched: 18. The germline V gene encodes CDR1 SGHAT and CDR2 FQNNGV. This CDR3 region has 18 residues. A remark on this clone: Antigen: not known.

Repertoires were generated with immunoSEQ multiplex PCR, while TCRdb's copy carries only in-frame clones and drops some. This sample has around 2.1 million clones; around 93% occur once, and the top ten carry around 1.7%. The sequence derives from a man aged 18 to 29 in good health. Some clones in this sample may be carry-over from other donors' samples. The chain uses TRBV11-2 and TRBJ2-2; 7 bases line up with TRBD2. What was sequenced was naive CD8+ T cells from PBMCs. The CDR3 protein is CASSSRHHLTSNIGELFF. The CDR3 DNA reads as TGTGCCAGCAGCTCACGCCACCATTTGACTAGCAATATCGGGGAGCTGTTTTTT.